The T cell receptor beta chain under discussion was sequenced for a study of early T cells in non-severe SARS-CoV-2 infection (dated by TCRdb to the early 2020s). About the study as a whole: Because TCR sequencing relied on bulk RNA taken from unsorted whole blood, pairing of alpha and beta chains was not possible. What the work shows at the level of the full study, not this receptor alone: VDJdb matching was skewed toward anti-spike CD8 responses and likely underestimated virus-specific expansions, missing private and CD4 specificities.

The germline V gene gives CDR1 as MNHNS and CDR2 as SASEGT. V is reduced by 4 bases and J by 0 bases, leaving a spacing of 10 bases between them. The CDR3 holds 15 amino acids from the cysteine to the phenylalanine. CDR3 DNA is the only sequence kept; it has 45 bases, read in frame from the first base. The library relied on 5' RACE. This sample was sequenced with a NextSeq 500. Unique molecular identifiers were attached to individual cDNA molecules in the TCR library protocol so that sequencing error and PCR bias could be corrected. TCR alpha and beta chains were both sequenced, and the abundances of alpha and beta sequences in each sample were closely correlated with each other. In the authors' own workflow: V gene, J gene and CDR3 annotation of TCR sequences was performed with Decombinator V4. Expanded TCRs were defined as changing significantly between any two time points under a Poisson model with p below 0.0001. TCR abundances were normalised to the total number of TCRs sequenced in each sample and reported as counts per million. TRAV1-2 paired with TRAJ12, TRAJ20 or TRAJ33 defined MAIT TCRs, while TRAV10 paired with TRAJ18 defined iNKT TCRs. VDJdb, accessed on 1 November 2021, was searched for TCRs annotated for CMV, EBV and SARS-CoV-2, and TCRs annotated for more than one antigen were excluded. The public sequencing data were trimmed at Q25 with fastp and processed into clonotypes with MiXCR by TCRdb, which kept only in-frame beta chains. All rows with the same CDR3 protein become a single entry with the most common DNA and genes. The V and J calls come from TCRdb's annotation, not from the publication. This sample lists about 30,000 distinct CDR3 sequences; about 6% were detected once. Together, the top ten hold approximately 23% of the sample.

A case-control design nested within a healthcare worker cohort in London, UK, was used, with weekly nasopharyngeal swab PCR tests and blood sampling performed. Between 23 and 31 March 2020, the week of the UK lockdown, healthcare workers were enrolled and then followed up weekly for as long as 16 weeks. A note on this clonotype: Its binding antigen is unknown. No quality values exist for individual bases; no much larger clone is one base distant.

The V gene is TRBV6-1 and the J gene is TRBJ2-1; tentative D gene TRBD2, with 6 bases matching. Sequenced material: whole blood. The receptor comes from an adult who was a healthcare worker with PCR-confirmed SARS-CoV-2 infection or an uninfected control (not recorded which). The CDR3 region reads CASSVRGSSYNEQFF. The nucleotides read TGTGCCAGCAGTGTACGGGGGAGCTCCTACAATGAGCAGTTCTTC.